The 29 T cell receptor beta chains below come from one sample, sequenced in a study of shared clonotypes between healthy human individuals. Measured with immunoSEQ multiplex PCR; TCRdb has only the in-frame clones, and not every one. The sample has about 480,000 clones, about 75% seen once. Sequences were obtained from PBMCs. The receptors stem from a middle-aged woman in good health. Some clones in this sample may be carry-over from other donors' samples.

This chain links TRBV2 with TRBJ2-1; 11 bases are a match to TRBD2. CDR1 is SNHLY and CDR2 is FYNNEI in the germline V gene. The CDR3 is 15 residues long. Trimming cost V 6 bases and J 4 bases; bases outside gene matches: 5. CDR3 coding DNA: TGTGCCAGCAGGGCGGGACTAGCGGATTACAATGAGCAGTTCTTC. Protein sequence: CASRAGLADYNEQFF.

Here the CDR3 reads CASSLGGGRALVEQFF. The CDR3 DNA reads TGTGCCAGCAGCTTGGGTGGCGGGAGGGCCTTGGTTGAGCAGTTCTTC. This rearrangement joins TRBV7-9 to TRBJ2-1; 9 nucleotides align to TRBD2. This CDR3 contains 16 residues. CDR1 and CDR2 (germline): SEHNR, FQNEAQ (reference sequence). The junction had 12 bases not matched to a gene; V was cut back by 3 bases and J by 9 bases.

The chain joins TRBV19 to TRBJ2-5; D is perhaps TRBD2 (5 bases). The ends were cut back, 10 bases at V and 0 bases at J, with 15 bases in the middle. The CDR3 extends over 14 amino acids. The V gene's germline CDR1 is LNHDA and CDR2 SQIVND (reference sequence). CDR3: CATLAGGYQETQYF. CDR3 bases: TGTGCCACTCTCGCCGGCGGGTACCAAGAGACCCAGTACTTC.

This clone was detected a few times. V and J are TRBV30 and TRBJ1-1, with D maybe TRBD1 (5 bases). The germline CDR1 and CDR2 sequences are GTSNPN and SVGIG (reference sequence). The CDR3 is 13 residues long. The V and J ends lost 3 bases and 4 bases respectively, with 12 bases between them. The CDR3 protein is CAWSQGGTTEAFF. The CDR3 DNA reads TGTGCCTGGAGCCAGGGAGGGACCACTGAAGCTTTCTTT.

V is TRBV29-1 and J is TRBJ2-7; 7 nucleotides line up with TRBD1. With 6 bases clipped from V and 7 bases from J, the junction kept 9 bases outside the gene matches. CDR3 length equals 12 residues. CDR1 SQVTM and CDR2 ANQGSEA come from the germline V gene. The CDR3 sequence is CSVRQGVGEQYF. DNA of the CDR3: TGCAGCGTAAGACAGGGAGTAGGGGAGCAGTACTTC.

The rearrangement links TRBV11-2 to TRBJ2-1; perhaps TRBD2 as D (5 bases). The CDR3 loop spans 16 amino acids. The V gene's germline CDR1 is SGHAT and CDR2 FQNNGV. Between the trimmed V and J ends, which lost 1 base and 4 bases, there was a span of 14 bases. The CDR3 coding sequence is TGTGCCAGCAGCTTAGTCGCGGGCTCGGAATACAATGAGCAGTTCTTC. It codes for CASSLVAGSEYNEQFF.

The CDR3 nucleotides are TGTGCCTCCAACAGGGTTTTCGGGGAGCTGTTTTTT. Residues: CASNRVFGELFF. V and J are TRBV10-3 and TRBJ2-2; tentative D call: TRBD1 (6 bases). Germline assignment: CDR1 ENHRY and CDR2 SYGVKD. The V end was cut by 11 bases, the J end by 7 bases, with 14 bases between. The CDR3 is made up of 12 amino acids.

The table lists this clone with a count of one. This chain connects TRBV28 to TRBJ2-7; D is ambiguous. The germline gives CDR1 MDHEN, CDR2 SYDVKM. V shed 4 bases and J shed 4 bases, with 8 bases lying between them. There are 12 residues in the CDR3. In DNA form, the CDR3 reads TGTGCCAGCAGTTATCAAGGGTACGAGCAGTACTTC. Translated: CASSYQGYEQYF.

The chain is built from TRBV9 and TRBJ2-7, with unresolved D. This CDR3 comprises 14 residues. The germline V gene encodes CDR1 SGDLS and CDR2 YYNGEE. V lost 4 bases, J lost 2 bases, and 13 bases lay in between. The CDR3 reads CASSPGGTTYEQYF. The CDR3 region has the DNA TGTGCCAGCAGCCCAGGCGGCACCACCTACGAGCAGTACTTC.

CDR3 nucleotide sequence: TGTGCCAGCTCGGACAGGGGGTCCAACGAGCAGTACTTC. This sequence encodes CASSDRGSNEQYF. This rearrangement joins TRBV18 to TRBJ2-7; 10 nucleotides line up with TRBD1. CDR3 length: 13 residues. Germline-derived CDR1 and CDR2 are KGHSH and LQKENI. V lost 6 bases, J lost 5 bases, and 4 bases stayed unmatched.

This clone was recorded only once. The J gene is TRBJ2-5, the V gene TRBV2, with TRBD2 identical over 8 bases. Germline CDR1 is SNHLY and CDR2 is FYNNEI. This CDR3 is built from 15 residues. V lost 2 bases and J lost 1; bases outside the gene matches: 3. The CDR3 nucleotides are TGTGCCAGCAGTGAAATCGCGGGAGGCCAAGAGACCCAGTACTTC. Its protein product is CASSEIAGGQETQYF.

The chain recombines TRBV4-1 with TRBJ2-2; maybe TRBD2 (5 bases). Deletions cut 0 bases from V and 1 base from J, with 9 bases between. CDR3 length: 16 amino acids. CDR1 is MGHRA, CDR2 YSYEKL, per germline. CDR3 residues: CASSQDHSGNTGELFF. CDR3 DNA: TGCGCCAGCAGCCAAGATCACAGCGGGAACACCGGGGAGCTGTTTTTT.

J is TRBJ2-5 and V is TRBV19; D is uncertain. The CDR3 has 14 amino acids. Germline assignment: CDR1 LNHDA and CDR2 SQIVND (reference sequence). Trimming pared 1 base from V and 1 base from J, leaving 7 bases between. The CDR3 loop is CASSIAGIQETQYF. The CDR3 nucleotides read TGTGCCAGTAGTATAGCCGGTATCCAAGAGACCCAGTACTTC.

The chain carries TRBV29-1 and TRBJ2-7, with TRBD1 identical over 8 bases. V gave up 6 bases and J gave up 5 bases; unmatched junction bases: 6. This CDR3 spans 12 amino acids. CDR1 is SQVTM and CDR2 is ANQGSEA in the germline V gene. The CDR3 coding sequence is TGCAGCGTCGGACAGGGAAGGAACGAGCAGTACTTC. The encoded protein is CSVGQGRNEQYF.

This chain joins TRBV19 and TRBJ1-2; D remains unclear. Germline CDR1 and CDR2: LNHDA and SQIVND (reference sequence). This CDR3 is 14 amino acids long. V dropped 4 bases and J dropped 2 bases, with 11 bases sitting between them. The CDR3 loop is CASSTGTRNYGYTF. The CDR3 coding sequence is TGTGCCAGTAGTACGGGTACTCGGAACTATGGCTACACCTTC.

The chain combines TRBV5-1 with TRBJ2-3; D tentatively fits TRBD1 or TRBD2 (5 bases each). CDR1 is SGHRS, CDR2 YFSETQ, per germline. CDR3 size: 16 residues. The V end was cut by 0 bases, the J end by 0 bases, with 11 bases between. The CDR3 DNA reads TGCGCCAGCAGCTTGGAGGGCCGGGACAGCACAGATACGCAGTATTTT. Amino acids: CASSLEGRDSTDTQYF. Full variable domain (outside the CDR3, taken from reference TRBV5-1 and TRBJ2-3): KAGVTQTPRYLIKTRGQQVTLSCSPISGHRSVSWYQQTPGQGLQFLFEYFSETQRNKGNFPGRFSGRQFSNSRSEMNVSTLELGDSALYLCASSLEGRDSTDTQYFGPGTRLTVL.

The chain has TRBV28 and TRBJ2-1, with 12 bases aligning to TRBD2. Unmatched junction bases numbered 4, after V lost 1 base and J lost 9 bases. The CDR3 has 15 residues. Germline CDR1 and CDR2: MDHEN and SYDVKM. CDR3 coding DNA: TGTGCCAGCAGTTTATCTAGCGGGAGGGCCGTTGAGCAGTTCTTC. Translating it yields CASSLSSGRAVEQFF.

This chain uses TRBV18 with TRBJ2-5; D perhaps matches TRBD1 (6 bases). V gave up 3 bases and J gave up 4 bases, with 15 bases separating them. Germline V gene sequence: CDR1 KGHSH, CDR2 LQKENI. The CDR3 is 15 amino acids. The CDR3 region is CASSPEWGQGETQYF. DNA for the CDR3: TGTGCCAGCTCACCGGAGTGGGGGCAGGGAGAGACCCAGTACTTC.

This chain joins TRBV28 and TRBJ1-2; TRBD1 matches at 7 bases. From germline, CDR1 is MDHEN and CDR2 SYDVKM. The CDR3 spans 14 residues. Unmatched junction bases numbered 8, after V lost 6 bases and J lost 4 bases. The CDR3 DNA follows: TGTGCCAGCAGATATCGGGGACAGAGCTATGGCTACACCTTC. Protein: CASRYRGQSYGYTF.

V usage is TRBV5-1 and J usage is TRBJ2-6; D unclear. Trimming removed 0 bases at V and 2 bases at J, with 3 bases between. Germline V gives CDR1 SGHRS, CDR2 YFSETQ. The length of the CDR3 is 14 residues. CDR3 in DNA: TGCGCCAGCAGCTTGGCTCCTGGGGCCAACGTCCTGACTTTC. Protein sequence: CASSLAPGANVLTF.

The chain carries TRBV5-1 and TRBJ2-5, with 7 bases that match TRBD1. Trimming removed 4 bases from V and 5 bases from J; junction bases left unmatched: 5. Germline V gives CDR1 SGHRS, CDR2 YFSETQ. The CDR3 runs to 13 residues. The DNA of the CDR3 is TGCGCCAGCAGCCTCGACAGGGCGGAGACCCAGTACTTC. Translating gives CASSLDRAETQYF.

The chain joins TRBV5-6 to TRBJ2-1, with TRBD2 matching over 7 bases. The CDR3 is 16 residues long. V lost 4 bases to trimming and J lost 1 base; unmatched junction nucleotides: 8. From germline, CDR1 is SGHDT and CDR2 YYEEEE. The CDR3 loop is CASSDHMGGSYNEQFF. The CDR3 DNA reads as TGTGCCAGCAGCGATCACATGGGGGGGTCCTACAATGAGCAGTTCTTC.

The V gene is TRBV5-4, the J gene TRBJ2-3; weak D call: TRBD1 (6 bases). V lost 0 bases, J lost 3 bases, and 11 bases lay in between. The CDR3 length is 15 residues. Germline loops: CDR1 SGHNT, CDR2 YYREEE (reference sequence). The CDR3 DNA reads TGTGCCAGCAGCTTGGGGGGGCTTATGACAGATACGCAGTATTTT. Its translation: CASSLGGLMTDTQYF.

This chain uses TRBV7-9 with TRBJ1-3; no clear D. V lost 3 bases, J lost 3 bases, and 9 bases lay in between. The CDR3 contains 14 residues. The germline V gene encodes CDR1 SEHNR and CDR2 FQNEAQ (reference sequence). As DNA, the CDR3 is TGTGCCAGCAGCTTGGGTCGATTTGGAAACACCATATATTTT. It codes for CASSLGRFGNTIYF.

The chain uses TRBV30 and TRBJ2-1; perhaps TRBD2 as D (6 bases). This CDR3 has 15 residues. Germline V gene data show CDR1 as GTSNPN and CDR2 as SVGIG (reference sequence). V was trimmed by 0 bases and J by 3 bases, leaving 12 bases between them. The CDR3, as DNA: TGTGCCTGGAGTGTAAGGCGGGAAATCTACAATGAGCAGTTCTTC. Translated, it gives CAWSVRREIYNEQFF. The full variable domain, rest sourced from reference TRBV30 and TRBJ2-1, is SQTIHQWPATLVQPVGSPLSLECTVEGTSNPNLYWYRQAAGRGLQLLFYSVGIGQISSEVPQNLSASRPQDRQFILSSKKLLLSDSGFYLCAWSVRREIYNEQFFGPGTRLTVL.

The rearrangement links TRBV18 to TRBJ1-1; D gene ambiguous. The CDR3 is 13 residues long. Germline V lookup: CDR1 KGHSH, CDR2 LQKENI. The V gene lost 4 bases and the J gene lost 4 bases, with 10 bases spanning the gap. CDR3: CASSQEEITEAFF. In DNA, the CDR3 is TGTGCCAGCTCACAGGAAGAAATCACTGAAGCTTTCTTT.

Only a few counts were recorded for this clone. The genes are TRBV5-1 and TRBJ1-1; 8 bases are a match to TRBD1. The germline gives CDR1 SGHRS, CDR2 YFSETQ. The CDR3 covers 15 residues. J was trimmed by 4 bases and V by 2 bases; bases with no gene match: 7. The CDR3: CASSFSDRESTEAFF. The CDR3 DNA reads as TGCGCCAGCAGCTTTTCGGACAGGGAGAGCACTGAAGCTTTCTTT.

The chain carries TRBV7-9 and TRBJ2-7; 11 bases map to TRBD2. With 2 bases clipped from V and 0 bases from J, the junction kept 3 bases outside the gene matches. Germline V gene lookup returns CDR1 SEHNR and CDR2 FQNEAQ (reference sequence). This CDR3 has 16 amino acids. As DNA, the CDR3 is TGTGCCAGCAGCTTAACGGGACTAGCGGACTCCTACGAGCAGTACTTC. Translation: CASSLTGLADSYEQYF. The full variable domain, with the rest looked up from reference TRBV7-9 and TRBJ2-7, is DTGVSQNPRHKITKRGQNVTFRCDPISEHNRLYWYRQTLGQGPEFLTYFQNEAQLEKSRLLSDRFSAERPKGSFSTLEIQRTEQGDSAMYLCASSLTGLADSYEQYFGPGTRLTVT.

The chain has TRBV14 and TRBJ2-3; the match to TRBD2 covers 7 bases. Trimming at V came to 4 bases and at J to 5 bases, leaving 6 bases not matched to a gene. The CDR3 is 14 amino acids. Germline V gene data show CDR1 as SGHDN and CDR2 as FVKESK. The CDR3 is CASSPRLAGDTQYF. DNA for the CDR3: TGTGCCAGCAGCCCCCGACTAGCCGGAGATACGCAGTATTTT.